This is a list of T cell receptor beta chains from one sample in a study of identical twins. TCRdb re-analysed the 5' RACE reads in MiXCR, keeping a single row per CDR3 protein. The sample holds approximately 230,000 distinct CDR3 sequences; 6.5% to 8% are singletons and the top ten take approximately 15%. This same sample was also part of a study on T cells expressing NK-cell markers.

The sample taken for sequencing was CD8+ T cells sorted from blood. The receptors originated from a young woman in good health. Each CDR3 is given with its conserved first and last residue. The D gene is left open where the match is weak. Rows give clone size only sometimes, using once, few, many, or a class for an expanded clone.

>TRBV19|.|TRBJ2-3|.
TGTGCCAGTAGTATACTTGACAGGAGATCTAGCACAGATACGCAGTATTTT
CASSILDRRSSTDTQYF
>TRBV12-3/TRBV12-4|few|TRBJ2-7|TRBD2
TGTGCCAGCAGTGAATTAGCGGGGGAGTCCTACGAGCAGTACTTC
CASSELAGESYEQYF
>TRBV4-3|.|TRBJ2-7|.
TGCGCCAGCAGCCAAGCGAACGGAAACTCCTACGAGCAGTACTTC
CASSQANGNSYEQYF
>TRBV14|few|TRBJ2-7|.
TGTGCCAGCAGCCAAGAAGGGGACGGGCCCCCCTACGAGCAGTACTTC
CASSQEGDGPPYEQYF
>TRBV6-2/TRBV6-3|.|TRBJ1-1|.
TGTGCCACCCTGGGCAGGGATAGTGAAGCTTTCTTT
CATLGRDSEAFF
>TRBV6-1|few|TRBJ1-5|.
TGTGCCAGCAGGAAGGGGCAGGGCTTGGGTCAGCCCCAGCATTTT
CASRKGQGLGQPQHF
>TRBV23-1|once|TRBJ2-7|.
TGTGCCAGTAGTCATCCCGGGGGCGGCTACGAGCAGTACTTC
CASSHPGGGYEQYF
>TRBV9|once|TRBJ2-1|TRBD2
TGTGCCAGCAGCGGATCTCTTCTAGCGGGAGTGGCCTACAATGAGCAGTTCTTC
CASSGSLLAGVAYNEQFF
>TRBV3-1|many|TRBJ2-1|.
TGTGCCACGGGACTCTCTCTAGTGAATGAGCAGTTCTTC
CATGLSLVNEQFF
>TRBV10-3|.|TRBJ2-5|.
TGTGCCATCAGGACCGACGACGGAGAGACCCAGTACTTC
CAIRTDDGETQYF
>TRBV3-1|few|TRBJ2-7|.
TGTGCCAGCAGTGTCAGCGACGAGCAGTACTTC
CASSVSDEQYF
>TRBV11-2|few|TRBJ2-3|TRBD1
TGTGCCAGCAGCTTGGGACAGGGATCAGATACGCAGTATTTT
CASSLGQGSDTQYF
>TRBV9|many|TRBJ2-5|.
TGTGCCAGCAGCGTAGGGGGGTCAACGACTGAGACCCAGTACTTC
CASSVGGSTTETQYF
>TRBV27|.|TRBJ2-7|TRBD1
TGTGCCAGCAGTATTCCGGGACAGGGTTCCTACGAGCAGTACTTC
CASSIPGQGSYEQYF
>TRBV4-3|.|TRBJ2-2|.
TGCGCCAGCAGCCAGATAGCAGGAACCGGGGAGCTGTTTTTT
CASSQIAGTGELFF
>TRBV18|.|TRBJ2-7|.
TGTGCCAGCTCACCACCGGAGGGGAAGATGGACGAGCAGTACTTC
CASSPPEGKMDEQYF
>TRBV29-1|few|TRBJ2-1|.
TGCAGCGTTGAGAAAGTTGAGGGGCCCCGGTTCTTC
CSVEKVEGPRFF
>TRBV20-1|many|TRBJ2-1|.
TGCAGTGCTGCTCCTCCGGGCCCCGGCTACAATGAGCAGTTCTTC
CSAAPPGPGYNEQFF
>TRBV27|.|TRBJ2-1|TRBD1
TGTGCCAGCAGTTGGACAGGGTCAGTGGGGAATGAGCAGTTCTTC
CASSWTGSVGNEQFF
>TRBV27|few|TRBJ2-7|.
TGTGCCAGCAAATCGGTTGAAGAGCAGTACTTC
CASKSVEEQYF
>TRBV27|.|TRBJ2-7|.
TGTGCCAGCAGTTTATCACCAGGGTCAAACCTCTGGCACGAGCAGTACTTC
CASSLSPGSNLWHEQYF
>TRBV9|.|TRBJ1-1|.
TGTGCCAGCAGCTCCCTCGGGCTTTCGGACACTGAAGCTTTCTTT
CASSSLGLSDTEAFF
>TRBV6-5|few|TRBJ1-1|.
TGTGCCAGCAGTTCGGGCAGTCACACTGAAGCTTTCTTT
CASSSGSHTEAFF
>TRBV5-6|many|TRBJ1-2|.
TGTGCCAGCAGCTTTTACAGGGCCGACTATGGCTACACCTTC
CASSFYRADYGYTF
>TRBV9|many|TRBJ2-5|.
TGTGCCAGCAGGGGAACAAAAGAGACCCAGTACTTC
CASRGTKETQYF
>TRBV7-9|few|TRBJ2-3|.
TGTGCCAGCAGCTCCGGCGGAGGGGACACAGATACGCAGTATTTT
CASSSGGGDTDTQYF
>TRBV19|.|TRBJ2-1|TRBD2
TGTGCCAGTAGTATCCTGCAGCGGGGAAAAGACAATGAGCAGTTCTTC
CASSILQRGKDNEQFF
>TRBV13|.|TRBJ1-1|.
TGTGCCAGCAGCCTGGGACCTACTAACACTGAAGCTTTCTTT
CASSLGPTNTEAFF
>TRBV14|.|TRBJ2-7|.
TGTGCCAGCAGCCAGGACGCCGGGCTTGAGGAGCAGTACTTC
CASSQDAGLEEQYF
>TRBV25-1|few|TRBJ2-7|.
TGTGCCAGCAGCGCACTAGCGGAGGGGGCCGCCTACGAGCAGTACTTC
CASSALAEGAAYEQYF
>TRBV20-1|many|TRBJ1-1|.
TGCAGTGCCACCTTTAACACTGAAGCTTTCTTT
CSATFNTEAFF
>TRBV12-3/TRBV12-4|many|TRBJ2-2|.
TGTGCCAGCAGAACCCGAGCGGAGAGAGAGAACGGGGAGCTGTTTTTT
CASRTRAERENGELFF
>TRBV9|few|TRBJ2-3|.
TGTGCCAGCAGCGTAGCCGGGGGGCCCAGCACAGATACGCAGTATTTT
CASSVAGGPSTDTQYF
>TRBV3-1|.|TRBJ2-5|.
TGTGCCAGCAGCCATGTCAAGGGCGGGGGCTCTGCGAAGACCCAGTACTTC
CASSHVKGGGSAKTQYF
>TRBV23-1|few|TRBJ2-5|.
TGCGCCAGCAGTCAATCCCTGAGCGGCCGCTGGGGGGAGACCCAGTACTTC
CASSQSLSGRWGETQYF
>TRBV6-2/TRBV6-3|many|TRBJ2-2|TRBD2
TGTGCCAGCAGTTTGTCTAGCGGGTCCGGGGAGCTGTTTTTT
CASSLSSGSGELFF
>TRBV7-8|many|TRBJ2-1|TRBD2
TGTGCCAGCAGCAGATCCGGGACTAGAGATCATGAGCAGTTCTTC
CASSRSGTRDHEQFF
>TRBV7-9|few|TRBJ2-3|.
TGTGCCAGCAGCGCCCTGGAAGCTGCCCCTAGCACAGATACGCAGTATTTT
CASSALEAAPSTDTQYF
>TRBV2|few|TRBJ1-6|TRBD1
TGTGCCAGCAGTGATTTGGGACTTACAGGGGGCCGATCACCCCTCCACTTT
CASSDLGLTGGRSPLHF
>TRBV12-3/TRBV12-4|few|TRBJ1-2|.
TGTGCCAGCAGTGGACTGCGGAGTTTAGCTAACTATGGCTACACCTTC
CASSGLRSLANYGYTF
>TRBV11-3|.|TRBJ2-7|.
TGTGCCAGCAGCCCGGAAGCCTACGAGCAGTACTTC
CASSPEAYEQYF
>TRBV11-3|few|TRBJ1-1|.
TGTGCCAGCAGAAGTCTGAACACTGAAGCTTTCTTT
CASRSLNTEAFF
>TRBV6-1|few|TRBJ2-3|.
TGTGCCAGCAGTGAATGGAGAACAGATACGCAGTATTTT
CASSEWRTDTQYF
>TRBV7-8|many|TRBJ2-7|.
TGTGCCAGCAGCTTATATGGAGGCCCCTACGAGCAGTACTTC
CASSLYGGPYEQYF
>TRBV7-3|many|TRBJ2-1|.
TGTGCCAGCGCAAAAGGGGTTAGGAATGAGCAGTTCTTC
CASAKGVRNEQFF
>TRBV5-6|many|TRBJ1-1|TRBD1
TGTGCCAGCAGGTACGGGACAGGGGACGGGACTGAAGCTTTCTTT
CASRYGTGDGTEAFF
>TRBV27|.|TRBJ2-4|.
TGTGCCAGCAGTTTATTCACCAGGGGCCCAATTCAGTACTTC
CASSLFTRGPIQYF
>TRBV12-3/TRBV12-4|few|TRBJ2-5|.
TGTGCCAGCAGTTTTGGCCTGAAAGAGACCCAGTACTTC
CASSFGLKETQYF
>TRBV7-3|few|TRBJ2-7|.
TGTGCCAGCAGCTTAACAGATTCCTCCTACGAGCAGTACTTC
CASSLTDSSYEQYF
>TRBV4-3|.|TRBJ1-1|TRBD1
TGCGCCAGCAGCCATAATTCTGGACAGGGGAGTCGGAACACTGAAGCTTTCTTT
CASSHNSGQGSRNTEAFF
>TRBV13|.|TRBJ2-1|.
TGTGCCAGCAGCTTAGTGGCGGGGCTCCACTACTACAATGAGCAGTTCTTC
CASSLVAGLHYYNEQFF
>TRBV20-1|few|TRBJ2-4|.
TGCAGTCCGCTTAGCCTAGCCAAAAACATTCAGTACTTC
CSPLSLAKNIQYF
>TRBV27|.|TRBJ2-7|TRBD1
TGTGCCAGCAGTCCAGGGGGTTGGATGTACGAGCAGTACTTC
CASSPGGWMYEQYF
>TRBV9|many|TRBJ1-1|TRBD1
TGTGCCAGCAGCGCCGGGACAGGGGTGAACACTGAAGCTTTCTTT
CASSAGTGVNTEAFF
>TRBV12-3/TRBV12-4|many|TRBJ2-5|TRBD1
TGTGCCAGCAGTTTCGACAGGGAAGAGACCCAGTACTTC
CASSFDREETQYF
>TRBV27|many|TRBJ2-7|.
TGTGCCAGCAGTTTACAGGGGACCTACGAGCAGTACTTC
CASSLQGTYEQYF
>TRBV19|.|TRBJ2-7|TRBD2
TGTGCCAGTAGCCGACTAGCGAGCTCCTACGAGCAGTACTTC
CASSRLASSYEQYF
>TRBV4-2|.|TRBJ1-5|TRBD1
TGTGCCAGCAGCCAAGGGGATCAGGGGGCATTTCAGCCCCAGCATTTT
CASSQGDQGAFQPQHF
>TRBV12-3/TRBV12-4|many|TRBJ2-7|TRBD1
TGTGCCAGCAGTTTAGGGACAGGGGCCTCCTCCTACGAGCAGTACTTC
CASSLGTGASSYEQYF
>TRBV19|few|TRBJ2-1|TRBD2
TGTGCCAGTAGTGCCGGGACTAGCGGGAGTCACTCCTACAATGAGCAGTTCTTC
CASSAGTSGSHSYNEQFF